This T cell receptor beta chain comes out of a study of monozygotic twins with inflammatory bowel disease. The RNA usage for each TCR library was 3500 ng of total RNA. Template switching was used to attach UMIs, which incorporated a 6-nucleotide sample barcode. Amplification used two nested PCRs: 15 to 20 cycles, then 8 to 10 cycles, on TCRalpha/TCRbeta cDNA. TCRdb re-called the 5' RACE reads; every CDR3 protein appears as one record, without DNA. Seen in this sample are about 440,000 distinct CDR3 sequences; the ten most common clones hold roughly 2.3%. CDR3 size: 16 residues. Germline V gene lookup returns CDR1 SGHNT and CDR2 YYREEE (reference sequence).

The chain couples TRBV5-4 to TRBJ2-2; TCRdb returns TRBD2, unconfirmable since there is no DNA. The sequencing sample was made of blood. This clonotype was obtained from a human donor with ulcerative colitis or Crohn's disease, or a healthy co-twin of an affected twin (not recorded which). CDR3 region: CASSLGDWPNTGELFF.